A selection of T cell receptor beta chains follows, all from one sample in a study of CD8+ T cells in alopecia areata. Produced via immunoSEQ multiplex PCR; TCRdb's table is partial and in-frame only. The data contain 190,000 or so clones, more than 45% of them singletons. This sample comprised CD4+ T cells sorted from blood, obtained at week 24, from a patient treated with tofacitinib. Receptors originate from a human donor with alopecia areata. The CDR3 runs from the conserved cysteine through the conserved F or W. Each record gives: V gene, D gene, J gene, clone size, CDR3 DNA, CDR3 protein. A D gene is named only where the DNA matches it firmly. Only part of the rows carry a size: once, few, many, or a class if the clone is expanded.

TRBV27	TRBD1	TRBJ2-5	NA	TGTGCCAGCAAACCACAGGGGGCTTCAGAGACCCAGTACTTC	CASKPQGASETQYF
TRBV29-1	NA	TRBJ1-6	NA	TGCAGCGTTACGGACAGCGGGAGAGCATCACCCCTCCACTTT	CSVTDSGRASPLHF
TRBV7-9	NA	TRBJ1-3	few	TGTGCCAGCAGCCGAGGCCATGAGGGAAACACCATATATTTT	CASSRGHEGNTIYF
TRBV25-1	NA	TRBJ2-7	NA	TGTGCCAGCAGTGAGGACCTAAACTCCTACGAGCAGTACTTC	CASSEDLNSYEQYF
TRBV4-2	TRBD2	TRBJ2-5	NA	TGTGCCAGCAGCCAAGGACCGGGACTAGCGGAAGAGACCCAGTACTTC	CASSQGPGLAEETQYF
TRBV27	TRBD1	TRBJ2-7	few	TGTGCCAGCAGTTTCTCCGGGACAGGGATCTACGAGCAGTACTTC	CASSFSGTGIYEQYF
TRBV7-2	TRBD1	TRBJ2-5	few	TGTGCCAGCAGCTTAGCTGCACAGGGGGCTCTTGAGACCCAGTACTTC	CASSLAAQGALETQYF
TRBV15	TRBD2	TRBJ2-5	few	TGTGCCACCAGCAGAGGACTAGCGGGAGATTGGAAAGAGACCCAGTACTTC	CATSRGLAGDWKETQYF
TRBV29-1	NA	TRBJ2-5	few	TGCAGCGGTGCGGGACAGCAAGAGACCCAGTACTTC	CSGAGQQETQYF
TRBV30	TRBD1	TRBJ2-3	NA	TGTGCCTGGAGGACAGGGGGTCCAGATACGCAGTATTTT	CAWRTGGPDTQYF
TRBV7-9	NA	TRBJ2-1	few	TGTGCCAGCAGCTTTAAGGATGAGCAGTTCTTC	CASSFKDEQFF
TRBV15	NA	TRBJ2-3	NA	TGTGCCACCAGCAGTGTGGTGGGTGGCGGGGGCACAGATACGCAGTATTTT	CATSSVVGGGGTDTQYF
TRBV14	NA	TRBJ1-4	few	TGTGCCAGCAGCCGGTTGCAAACTAATGAAAAACTGTTTTTT	CASSRLQTNEKLFF
TRBV25-1	TRBD1	TRBJ1-1	NA	TGTGCCAGCAGTGAAAGGACAGGGAGGGTGAACACTGAAGCTTTCTTT	CASSERTGRVNTEAFF
TRBV29-1	TRBD1	TRBJ2-3	NA	TGCAGCGCTACAGGGGATGCAGATACGCAGTATTTT	CSATGDADTQYF
TRBV5-1	TRBD1	TRBJ2-3	NA	TGCGCCAGCGACAGGGGCGGAAGCACAGATACGCAGTATTTT	CASDRGGSTDTQYF
TRBV10-3	NA	TRBJ1-1	NA	TGTGCCATCAGTCGACAGAGAGAATCTGAAGCTTTCTTT	CAISRQRESEAFF
TRBV18	TRBD1	TRBJ1-5	NA	TGTGCCAGCTCCCCCGGGACAGCAGGGAATCAGCCCCAGCATTTT	CASSPGTAGNQPQHF
TRBV28	NA	TRBJ1-2	NA	TGTGCCAGCAGCCGTAGGGGCCCCTATGGCTACACCTTC	CASSRRGPYGYTF
TRBV27	TRBD1	TRBJ2-2	once	TGTGCCAGCCGCAGGGGGTCGGGCACCGGGGAGCTGTTTTTT	CASRRGSGTGELFF
TRBV7-2	NA	TRBJ2-3	few	TGTGCCAGCAGCTTCAGGTCGGCGCAGTATTTT	CASSFRSAQYF
TRBV5-1	TRBD1	TRBJ2-7	NA	TGCGCCAGCAGCGGGACAGGGGGCGGCGAGCAGTACTTC	CASSGTGGGEQYF